This TCR beta chain was captured in a study of T cell responses to AZD1222 COVID-19 vaccine. Using immunoSEQ multiplex PCR, the repertoire was profiled, and TCRdb retains in-frame clones only, with some absent. The table has 90,000 to 100,000 clones, roughly 85% seen once. Study-wide findings and caveats: Possibly, clonal diversity was underestimated; donors were largely white British and included more females.

About this clone: Its target is unknown.

This sample comprised peripheral blood, obtained 28 days after the second AZD1222 dose. The source of this sequence is an adult who received the AZD1222 COVID-19 vaccine.

This CDR3 is CASSLVGVEGETQYF. Written as DNA, the CDR3 is TGTGCCAGCAGCCTGGTTGGGGTGGAGGGCGAGACCCAGTACTTC. The chain uses TRBV7-3 and TRBJ2-5; weak D call: TRBD2 (6 bases). This CDR3 has 15 residues. CDR1 and CDR2 from the germline V gene are SGHTA and FQGTGA. V was clipped by 5 bases and J by 5 bases, with 18 bases between them. The entire variable domain, with the rest obtained from reference TRBV7-3 and TRBJ2-5, is as follows: GAGVSQTPSNKVTEKGKYVELRCDPISGHTALYWYRQSLGQGPEFLIYFQGTGAADDSGLPNDRFFAVRPEGSVSTLKIQRTERGDSAVYLCASSLVGVEGETQYFGPGTRLLVL.